A single sample gave rise to the 25 T cell receptor beta chains below, sequenced in a study of cytomegalovirus exposure and HLA in healthy donors. Use of 60 Vbeta and 13 Jbeta primers characterized the PCR. Measured with immunoSEQ multiplex PCR; TCRdb has only the in-frame clones, and not every one. Of about 130,000 clones in the sample, 70% to 85% were seen once. Sequencing was performed on PBMCs. These receptors were obtained from a woman aged 45-65 years in good health and CMV-seronegative.

V and J are TRBV19 and TRBJ1-5; TRBD1 aligns across 11 bases. The CDR3 covers 18 residues. V was pared by 5 bases and J by 0 bases, with 9 bases of the junction left unmatched. The V gene's germline CDR1 is LNHDA and CDR2 SQIVND (reference sequence). CDR3 sequence reads: CASSVGDRGFYSNQPQHF. CDR3 DNA: TGTGCCAGTAGTGTCGGGGACAGGGGGTTTTATAGCAATCAGCCCCAGCATTTT.

CDR3: CASSYGRLNNQPQHF. The CDR3 DNA reads TGTGCCAGCAGTTACGGCAGGCTCAACAATCAGCCCCAGCATTTT. The chain joins TRBV6-5 to TRBJ1-5; D gene ambiguous. The V end was cut by 2 bases, the J end by 3 bases, with 11 bases between. The length of the CDR3 is 15 residues. Per the germline V gene, CDR1 is MNHEY and CDR2 is SVGAGI.

This chain connects TRBV6-6 to TRBJ2-5; 9 bases are a match to TRBD2. The J call is doubtful: the DNA matches TRBJ2-7 better. The CDR3 consists of 15 residues. Per the germline V gene, CDR1 is MNHNY and CDR2 is SVGAGI (reference sequence). The CDR3 DNA reads as TGTGCCAGCACGTCGGCTAGCGGGATAACCTACGAGCAGTACTTC. Translating gives CASTSASGITYEQYF.

V is TRBV6-4 and J is TRBJ2-3; D possibly corresponds to TRBD2 (5 bases). The V end lost 3 bases, the J end lost 3 bases, and 10 bases lay between the germline ends. The CDR3 length is 14 residues. Germline loops: CDR1 MRHNA, CDR2 SNTAGT. CDR3 sequence (DNA): TGTGCCAGCAGTGAAGGAGGAGAGACAGATACGCAGTATTTT. As protein: CASSEGGETDTQYF.

The chain is built from TRBV4-1 and TRBJ2-1; possibly TRBD2 for D (6 bases). Trimming took 4 bases from V and 5 from J, leaving 12 bases between them. The CDR3 runs to 14 residues. The germline CDR1 and CDR2 sequences are MGHRA and YSYEKL. CDR3 sequence reads: CASSPRGQNNEQFF. CDR3 DNA: TGCGCCAGCAGCCCGCGGGGCCAAAACAATGAGCAGTTCTTC.

V gene TRBV10-3 combines with J gene TRBJ2-5, with D uncertain. The DNA end favors TRBJ2-7, so the J call may be wrong. Germline V gene data show CDR1 as ENHRY and CDR2 as SYGVKD. The CDR3 has 13 residues. DNA of the CDR3: TGTGCCATCAGTGGAGAGAGCTCCTACGAGCAGTACTTC. Its translation is CAISGESSYEQYF.

This chain links TRBV4-2 with TRBJ2-5; 16 bases match TRBD2. The ends lost 6 bases at V and 2 bases at J; junction bases unmatched: 9. CDR1 LGHNA and CDR2 YNFKEQ come from the germline V gene. This CDR3 has 18 amino acids. In DNA form, the CDR3 reads TGTGCCAGCAGTCTTGGGACTAGCGGGAGGGGAGCTCAAGAGACCCAGTACTTC. Amino acid sequence: CASSLGTSGRGAQETQYF.

V gene TRBV2 combines with J gene TRBJ2-7, with 7 bases fitting TRBD1. Unmatched junction bases numbered 11, after V lost 8 bases and J lost 1 base. Germline V gene lookup returns CDR1 SNHLY and CDR2 FYNNEI. The CDR3 has 15 amino acids. CDR3 sequence (DNA): TGTGCCAGCTCGTTACAGGGGATTGGGTCCTACGAGCAGTACTTC. This sequence encodes CASSLQGIGSYEQYF. Drawing the rest from reference TRBV2 and TRBJ2-7, the complete variable domain is EPEVTQTPSHQVTQMGQEVILRCVPISNHLYFYWYRQILGQKVEFLVSFYNNEISEKSEIFDDQFSVERPDGSNFTLKIRSTKLEDSAMYFCASSLQGIGSYEQYFGPGTRLTVT.

V and J are TRBV19 and TRBJ1-3; possibly TRBD1 for D (5 bases). From germline, CDR1 is LNHDA and CDR2 SQIVND (reference sequence). The V and J ends lost 6 bases and 9 bases respectively, with 21 bases between them. This CDR3 region has 15 residues. The CDR3 DNA follows: TGTGCCAGTAGGCCGACAGACGAAATAAGTGGCACCATATATTTT. Residues: CASRPTDEISGTIYF.

The chain combines TRBV7-2 with TRBJ1-1; no definite D call. The CDR3 length is 12 residues. Trimming pared 5 bases from V and 6 bases from J, leaving 10 bases between. Germline lookup yields CDR1 SGHTA and CDR2 FQGNSA. CDR3 residues: CASSERHPEAFF. The DNA for the CDR3 is TGTGCCAGCAGCGAACGACACCCTGAAGCTTTCTTT.

This chain joins TRBV4-3 and TRBJ2-7, with D possibly being TRBD2 (6 bases). Germline V gene lookup returns CDR1 LGHNA and CDR2 YSLEER. The CDR3 is 17 amino acids. V was shortened by 4 bases and J by 0 bases, with 19 bases between the two germline ends. The CDR3 region is CASSPHYSGLSSYEQYF. The CDR3 coding sequence is TGCGCCAGCAGCCCACATTATTCGGGACTCAGCTCCTACGAGCAGTACTTC.

The chain carries TRBV4-2 and TRBJ1-6, with D possibly matching TRBD1 (6 bases). The CDR3 extends over 12 amino acids. Germline loops: CDR1 LGHNA, CDR2 YNFKEQ. V dropped 8 bases and J dropped 4 bases, with 6 bases sitting between them. The CDR3 bases are TGTGCCAGCGGACAGTATAATTCACCCCTCCACTTT. Residues: CASGQYNSPLHF.

This chain connects TRBV11-1 to TRBJ1-1; the match to TRBD1 covers 10 bases. The germline V gene has CDR1 SGHAT and CDR2 FQDESV (reference sequence). J gave up 1 base and V 5 bases, and 4 bases lay outside the gene matches. The length of the CDR3 is 15 residues. The CDR3 DNA is TGTGCCAGCAGCCCCAGGGACAGGGGGAACACTGAAGCTTTCTTT. It yields the protein CASSPRDRGNTEAFF.

This rearrangement joins TRBV28 to TRBJ1-3; the D is unclear. The CDR3 extends over 14 amino acids. V lost 5 bases to trimming and J lost 4 bases, with 12 bases between them. Per germline, CDR1 MDHEN and CDR2 SYDVKM. CDR3 in amino acids: CASSSGFWGNTIYF. CDR3 DNA: TGTGCCAGCAGTAGCGGTTTTTGGGGAAACACCATATATTTT.

The rearrangement links TRBV7-3 to TRBJ2-6; D might be TRBD2 (5 bases). This CDR3 comprises 15 residues. V gave up 2 bases and J gave up 0 bases, with 5 bases separating them. Germline values: CDR1 SGHTA, CDR2 FQGTGA. This CDR3 is CASSLGSSGANVLTF. CDR3 sequence (DNA): TGTGCCAGCAGCTTAGGGAGCTCTGGGGCCAACGTCCTGACTTTC.

CDR3 in DNA: TGCGCCAGCAGCCAAGATTACAGAAACACCGGGGAGCTGTTTTTT. Its protein product is CASSQDYRNTGELFF. The rearrangement joins TRBV4-3 to TRBJ2-2, with D hard to call. Germline CDR1 and CDR2: LGHNA and YSLEER. Trimming shortened V by 0 bases and J by 2 bases, and 7 bases separated the two germline ends. This CDR3 region has 15 residues.

The rearrangement links TRBV7-9 to TRBJ1-1; D unresolved. V was pared by 5 bases and J by 3 bases, with 28 bases between. The germline V gene has CDR1 SEHNR and CDR2 FQNEAQ (reference sequence). CDR3 size: 19 residues. CDR3 amino acids: CASSPKRQINQMEYTEAFF. In DNA form, the CDR3 reads TGTGCCAGCAGCCCAAAACGGCAGATAAATCAAATGGAGTACACTGAAGCTTTCTTT.

V and J are TRBV20-1 and TRBJ1-1; no clear D gene. Germline V gives CDR1 DFQATT, CDR2 SNEGSKA (reference sequence). The CDR3 totals 11 residues. V lost 6 bases and J 6 bases, leaving 11 bases between the germline ends. The CDR3 protein is CSALKRAEAFF. The CDR3 DNA is TGCAGTGCCTTAAAAAGAGCTGAAGCTTTCTTT.

The chain carries TRBV19 and TRBJ2-3; 11 bases fit TRBD2. CDR1 is LNHDA, CDR2 SQIVND, per germline (reference sequence). Trimming cost V 4 bases and J 4 bases; bases outside gene matches: 7. The CDR3 is 16 amino acids. CDR3 region: CASSSSGRGHPDTQYF. The CDR3 DNA reads TGTGCCAGTAGTAGTAGCGGGAGGGGGCATCCAGATACGCAGTATTTT.

This chain links TRBV28 with TRBJ2-1, with D possibly TRBD2 on 6 matching bases. V dropped 6 bases and J dropped 8 bases, with 20 bases sitting between them. Germline lookup yields CDR1 MDHEN and CDR2 SYDVKM. The CDR3 sequence is 15 residues long. For the CDR3, the DNA is TGTGCCAGCAGACCGCGGGACTCCTTATTCGATGAGCAGTTCTTC. Translated: CASRPRDSLFDEQFF.

V and J are TRBV4-1 and TRBJ2-7; no clear D gene. The length of the CDR3 is 15 residues. V was shortened by 4 bases and J by 2 bases, with 15 bases between the two germline ends. Germline V gene lookup returns CDR1 MGHRA and CDR2 YSYEKL. The CDR3: CASSPRQTVTYEQYF. The CDR3 DNA sequence: TGCGCCAGCAGCCCCCGCCAAACAGTAACCTACGAGCAGTACTTC.

V gene TRBV5-4 combines with J gene TRBJ2-5, with 8 bases aligning to TRBD2. The CDR3 has 16 residues. Germline trimming cut 1 base from V and 1 base from J; bases unmatched to any gene: 6. The V gene's germline CDR1 is SGHNT and CDR2 YYREEE (reference sequence). In DNA, the CDR3 is TGTGCCAGCAGCTTGCGTGCTAGCGGGTTCCAAGAGACCCAGTACTTC. Translating it yields CASSLRASGFQETQYF.

This chain links TRBV2 with TRBJ1-5, with D maybe TRBD1 (5 bases). This CDR3 is built from 14 residues. The germline V gene has CDR1 SNHLY and CDR2 FYNNEI. Trimming took off 3 bases at V and 5 bases at J, with 11 bases between the two ends. The CDR3 coding sequence is TGTGCCAGCAGTGAGATGGGGGGAGATCAGCCCCAGCATTTT. Protein product: CASSEMGGDQPQHF.

The chain carries TRBV28 and TRBJ2-1, with 7 bases aligning to TRBD1. V shed 6 bases, J shed 14 bases, and the junction held 13 bases outside the gene matches. From germline, CDR1 is MDHEN and CDR2 SYDVKM. There are 13 residues in the CDR3. The CDR3 DNA sequence: TGTGCCAGCAGCCCGTCATCGGACAGGAGAAAGTTCTTC. Protein sequence: CASSPSSDRRKFF.

The chain has TRBV29-1 and TRBJ2-7; 10 bases are shared with TRBD1. CDR1 is SQVTM and CDR2 is ANQGSEA in the germline V gene. The V gene end was trimmed by 7 bases and the J gene end by 6 bases; junction bases not matched to a gene: 9. There are 13 residues in the CDR3. The CDR3 DNA reads as TGCAGCGCCGCGGGGACAGGGGTCGCCGAGCAGTACTTC. Amino acid sequence: CSAAGTGVAEQYF.